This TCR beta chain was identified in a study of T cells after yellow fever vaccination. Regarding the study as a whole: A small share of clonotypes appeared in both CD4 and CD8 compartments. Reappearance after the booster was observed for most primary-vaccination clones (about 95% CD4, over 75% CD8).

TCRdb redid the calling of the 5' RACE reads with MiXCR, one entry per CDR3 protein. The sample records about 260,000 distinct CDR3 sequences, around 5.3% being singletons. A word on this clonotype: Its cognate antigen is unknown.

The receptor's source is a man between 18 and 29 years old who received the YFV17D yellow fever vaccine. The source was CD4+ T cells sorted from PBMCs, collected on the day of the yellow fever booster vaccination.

CDR3 in DNA: TGTGCCAGCAGTTACTCTCAAGTCTACAATGAGCAGTTCTTC. It encodes CASSYSQVYNEQFF. The gene calls are TRBV6-6 and TRBJ2-1, with no clear D. In germline, CDR1 is MNHNY, CDR2 SVGAGI (reference sequence). With 0 bases removed from V and 3 bases from J, the gap between germline ends came to 6 bases. The CDR3 length is 14 residues.